The 13 T cell receptor beta chains listed next were all sequenced from one sample in a study of cytomegalovirus exposure and HLA in healthy donors. Both 60 Vbeta primers and 13 Jbeta primers went into the PCR. TCRdb keeps only in-frame clones here, not all; method: immunoSEQ multiplex PCR. The table records about 190,000 clones, more than 70% of them present only once. Sequenced input: PBMCs. The receptor source for this set is a woman aged 40 to 50 in good health and CMV-seronegative.

The J gene is TRBJ1-2, the V gene TRBV18; 10 nucleotides align to TRBD1. This CDR3 contains 16 residues. V was clipped by 3 bases and J by 6 bases; unmatched bases: 10. Germline CDR1 is KGHSH and CDR2 is LQKENI. DNA for the CDR3: TGTGCCAGCTCACCGAATCAGGAAGGGACAGGGGATGGCTACACCTTC. Amino acids: CASSPNQEGTGDGYTF.

This clone was seen just once. V gene TRBV29-1 combines with J gene TRBJ2-2; 12 nucleotides align to TRBD2. This CDR3 has 16 residues. Germline loops: CDR1 SQVTM, CDR2 ANQGSEA. Trimming cost V 6 bases and J 5 bases; bases outside gene matches: 10. CDR3 DNA sequence: TGCAGCGTAGCCATGACTAGCGGGAGTAGTACCGGGGAGCTGTTTTTT. This sequence encodes CSVAMTSGSSTGELFF.

The J gene is TRBJ2-5, the V gene TRBV5-1, with unresolved D. CDR3 length: 12 amino acids. The V end lost 3 bases, the J end lost 3 bases, and 6 bases lay between the germline ends. Germline-derived CDR1 and CDR2 are SGHRS and YFSETQ. This chain's CDR3 is CASSSNKETQYF. In DNA form, the CDR3 reads TGCGCCAGCAGCTCCAACAAAGAGACCCAGTACTTC.

J is TRBJ2-5 and V is TRBV7-3; TRBD2 matches at 7 bases. The J call may be mistaken, given a closer DNA end match to TRBJ2-7. The CDR3 covers 14 residues. Germline CDR1 reads SGHTA; CDR2 reads FQGTGA. CDR3 amino acids: CASSPRLASYEQYF. CDR3 sequence (DNA): TGTGCCAGCAGCCCCCGACTAGCTTCCTACGAGCAGTACTTC.

The chain combines TRBV14 with TRBJ2-2; D gene unclear. This CDR3 is built from 14 residues. Germline CDR1 reads SGHDN; CDR2 reads FVKESK. Trimming cost V 1 base and J 7 bases, with 10 bases left between them. DNA for the CDR3: TGTGCCAGCAGCCAAGGGCTTTCAAGCGGGGAGCTGTTTTTT. Residues: CASSQGLSSGELFF.

The J gene is TRBJ1-4, the V gene TRBV11-2, with D unresolved. The CDR3 contains 16 residues. Germline V gene data show CDR1 as SGHAT and CDR2 as FQNNGV. The V gene lost 3 bases and the J gene lost 0 bases, with 11 bases spanning the gap. The CDR3 here is CASSFPGETTNEKLFF. The CDR3, as DNA: TGTGCCAGCAGCTTCCCGGGAGAAACAACTAATGAAAAACTGTTTTTT.

V gene TRBV11-2 combines with J gene TRBJ2-7; the match to TRBD1 covers 9 bases. Germline-derived CDR1 and CDR2 are SGHAT and FQNNGV. The CDR3 extends over 15 amino acids. V lost 2 bases, J lost 2 bases, and 4 bases stayed unmatched. The CDR3: CASSLIGTGPYEQYV. CDR3 nucleotides: TGTGCCAGCAGCTTAATCGGGACAGGGCCCTACGAGCAGTACGTC.

The rearrangement joins TRBV7-2 to TRBJ1-1; 8 bases are a match to TRBD1. CDR1 and CDR2 from the germline V gene are SGHTA and FQGNSA. The CDR3 length is 16 residues. The trim removed 5 bases at V and 3 bases at J, leaving 11 bases unmatched. The DNA of the CDR3 is TGTGCCAGCAGCGCTTACTTGACAGGGGCGGACACTGAAGCTTTCTTT. This codes for CASSAYLTGADTEAFF.

Here the CDR3 DNA reads TGCGCCAGCAGCCCCCAGGGAGATACGCAGTATTTT. It is translated as CASSPQGDTQYF. The gene calls are TRBV5-1 and TRBJ2-3; possible D gene TRBD1, 5 bases. V was cut by 4 bases and J by 5 bases, with 8 bases left in between. Germline CDR1 reads SGHRS; CDR2 reads YFSETQ. The CDR3 is 12 residues long.

V gene TRBV30 combines with J gene TRBJ2-5, with TRBD2 matching over 7 bases. The CDR3 contains 12 residues. V lost 5 bases to trimming and J lost 5 bases; unmatched junction nucleotides: 5. CDR1 is GTSNPN, CDR2 SVGIG, per germline (reference sequence). The CDR3 is CAWRGRGETQYF. As DNA, the CDR3 is TGTGCCTGGCGAGGGCGGGGGGAGACCCAGTACTTC.

The chain links TRBV7-6 to TRBJ2-7, with D tentatively TRBD2 (6 bases). V lost 5 bases to trimming and J lost 5 bases, with 19 bases between them. Germline V gene sequence: CDR1 SGHVS, CDR2 FNYEAQ. This CDR3 is built from 15 residues. The CDR3 reads CASSLGGARADEQYV. The CDR3 DNA follows: TGTGCCAGCAGCCTGGGGGGAGCCCGGGCGGACGAGCAGTACGTC.

J is TRBJ2-3 and V is TRBV11-3; 9 nucleotides agree with TRBD2. Per the germline V gene, CDR1 is SGHNT and CDR2 is YENEEA. This CDR3 is built from 16 residues. Unmatched junction bases numbered 9, after V lost 5 bases and J lost 3 bases. CDR3 sequence reads: CASSPLGSGRTDTQYF. In nucleotides, the CDR3 is TGTGCCAGCAGCCCTTTGGGGAGCGGGAGGACAGATACGCAGTATTTT.

The chain combines TRBV12-5 with TRBJ2-2; TRBD1 aligns across 7 bases. CDR1 is LGHNT, CDR2 FRNRAP, per germline. Trimming cost V 2 bases and J 6 bases; bases outside gene matches: 12. This CDR3 is built from 17 residues. The CDR3 sequence is CASGLPSDRVVSGELFF. As DNA, the CDR3 is TGTGCTAGTGGTTTGCCATCAGACAGGGTTGTTTCCGGGGAGCTGTTTTTT.